The rows below give T cell receptor beta chains drawn from one sample of a study of OX40 agonist ivuxolimab in advanced cancers. Clones were read by immunoSEQ multiplex PCR, and TCRdb kept only the in-frame ones, dropping some. The table lists 100,000 to 120,000 clones, more than 70% of them singletons. The source was CD4+ or CD8+ T cells sorted from blood, collected in a trial of the OX40 agonist ivuxolimab. The source is an adult with an advanced solid tumor such as melanoma, head and neck, liver or kidney cancer. CDR3s include the opening cysteine and the closing phenylalanine or tryptophan. D genes are given only for firm matches. The size entry is marked missing in some rows and otherwise reads once, few, many or a size class.

d_call j_call v_call cdr3_length clone_size cdr3_nt cdr3_aa
. TRBJ2-5 TRBV20-1 11 . TGCAGTGCTCTTGGAAAAGAGACCCAGTACTTC CSALGKETQYF
TRBD2 TRBJ2-1 TRBV19 16 . TGTGCCAGTAGTATCTGGACTAGCCGAACCTACAATGAGCAGTTCTTC CASSIWTSRTYNEQFF
. TRBJ1-5 TRBV28 12 . TGTGCCAGTAAGGGAAACAATCAGCCCCAGCATTTT CASKGNNQPQHF
. TRBJ2-5 TRBV5-5 15 . TGTGCCAGCAGCGGGGGACGGACCAACCAAGAGACCCAGTACTTC CASSGGRTNQETQYF
TRBD1 TRBJ1-3 TRBV30 14 . TGTGCCTGGAGAGACGGACAGGGGGGGAACACCATATATTTT CAWRDGQGGNTIYF
. TRBJ1-4 TRBV5-6 16 . TGTGCCAGCAGCTTGTTGGGACATGCAACTAATGAAAAACTGTTTTTT CASSLLGHATNEKLFF
. TRBJ1-1 TRBV4-3 13 . TGCGCCAGCAGCCAAGAGGTAACAGGGGAAGCTTTCTTT CASSQEVTGEAFF
. TRBJ2-3 TRBV9 15 . TGTGCCAGCAGCGTAGTCGGGACGGCAGACTCCACGCAGTATTTT CASSVVGTADSTQYF
. TRBJ2-7 TRBV6-5 11 few TGTGCCAGCATCGGCCTACGGGAGCAGTACTTC CASIGLREQYF
TRBD2 TRBJ2-1 TRBV28 16 once TGTGCCAGCAGTTCACTAGCGGGAGGGAACTACAATGAGCAGTTCTTC CASSSLAGGNYNEQFF
. TRBJ1-5 TRBV6-5 14 . TGTGCCAGCAGTTACTCGGCCTACAATCAGCCCCAGCATTTT CASSYSAYNQPQHF
. TRBJ1-3 TRBV10-3 15 . TGTGCCATCAGAGACGGACAGTACTCTGGAAACACCATATATTTT CAIRDGQYSGNTIYF
TRBD2 TRBJ2-2 TRBV25-1 15 . TGTGCCAGCAGTGTGGCGGGAGGGAAGAACGGGGAGCTGTTTTTT CASSVAGGKNGELFF
TRBD1 TRBJ2-5 TRBV29-1 13 . TGCAGCCTCCAGCCAGGGGGCGTAGAGACCCAGTACTTC CSLQPGGVETQYF
TRBD1 TRBJ1-6 TRBV9 15 . TGTGCCAGCAGCTCACGGACAGGGTGGGATTCACCCCTCCACTTT CASSSRTGWDSPLHF
. TRBJ2-5 TRBV7-3 18 . TGTGCCAGCAGCTTAATAGTGGGTAAATCGCCCACCCAAGAGACCCAGTACTTC CASSLIVGKSPTQETQYF
. TRBJ2-1 TRBV10-3 12 . TGTGCCATCAGACCAACGGACAATGAGCAGTTCTTC CAIRPTDNEQFF
. TRBJ2-5 TRBV19 15 . TGTGCCAGTAGTCCCGACGCGGGCGGCCAAGAGACCCAGTACTTC CASSPDAGGQETQYF
. TRBJ2-1 TRBV7-3 15 . TGTGCCAGCAGCCTAATGGGATCCTCTGTTAATGAGCAGTTCTTC CASSLMGSSVNEQFF
. TRBJ1-5 TRBV19 15 once TGTGCCAGTAGTATGAGCAGCTATAGCAATCAGCCCCAGCATTTT CASSMSSYSNQPQHF
. TRBJ1-5 TRBV4-2 17 once TGTGCCAGCAGCCAGATAATACAGGGTGGGGTCAATCAGCCCCAGCATTTT CASSQIIQGGVNQPQHF
. TRBJ1-2 TRBV11-2 14 . TGTGCCAGCACCCTCAACCTGCTGGGCTATGGCTACACCTTC CASTLNLLGYGYTF
TRBD1 TRBJ1-2 TRBV5-5 15 . TGTGCCAGCAGCTTCCGGGACAGCACTAACTATGGCTACACCTTC CASSFRDSTNYGYTF
. TRBJ2-2 TRBV12-1 16 . TGTGCCAGCAGCTTAGCCGGGACAGGGGACACCGGGGAGCTGTTTTTT CASSLAGTGDTGELFF
. TRBJ2-5 TRBV21-1 15 . TGTGCCAGCGACCCCAGCGGGGGGGCTCAAGAGACCCAGTACTTC CASDPSGGAQETQYF
TRBD1 TRBJ1-1 TRBV6-5 13 . TGTGCCAGCAAGGGACAGGGGGGCACTGAAGCTTTCTTT CASKGQGGTEAFF
. TRBJ1-3 TRBV28 16 . TGTGCCAGCAGTTTATTCACGGGGTCCTCTGGAAACACCATATATTTT CASSLFTGSSGNTIYF
. TRBJ2-3 TRBV7-9 16 . TGTGCCAGCAGCCAGACCCTTCAAGGGGGTACAGATACGCAGTATTTT CASSQTLQGGTDTQYF
. TRBJ2-1 TRBV6-6 15 once TGTGCCAGCGGACCCCAGGGGCAAAGAATGAATGAGCAGTTCTTC CASGPQGQRMNEQFF
TRBD2 TRBJ2-2 TRBV7-3 15 . TGTGCCAGCAGCACACTAGCGGGAGGCACCGGGGAGCTGTTTTTT CASSTLAGGTGELFF
. TRBJ2-7 TRBV7-2 15 . TGTGCCAGCACCTCCTTGGACGGGAACTCCTACGAGCAGTACTTC CASTSLDGNSYEQYF
TRBD1 TRBJ1-5 TRBV28 15 once TGTGCCAGCAGTTCCGGACAGGGAAACTCTCAGCCCCAGCATTTT CASSSGQGNSQPQHF
. TRBJ2-1 TRBV9 16 . TGTGCCAGCAGCGTTCATATGGACCCCGGGTACAATGAGCAGTTCTTC CASSVHMDPGYNEQFF
. TRBJ2-6 TRBV18 18 once TGTGCCAGCTCACCACTGCCACTCAAGACTTCTGGGGCCAACGTCCTGACTTTC CASSPLPLKTSGANVLTF
. TRBJ1-2 TRBV5-1 13 . TGCGCCAGCAGCTTGGCAGGACATGAGGGCTACACCTTC CASSLAGHEGYTF
TRBD1 TRBJ2-2 TRBV10-3 14 . TGTGCCATCCTTGGACAGGGTGTTACCGGGGAGCTGTTTTTT CAILGQGVTGELFF
TRBD1 TRBJ2-7 TRBV5-4 15 . TGTGCCAGCAGCAGGGACAGGGAGCGCAGCTACGAGCAGTACTTC CASSRDRERSYEQYF
TRBD1 TRBJ2-7 TRBV5-6 15 . TGTGCCAGCAGCTTGTACGGGACAGGGGTCTACGAGCAGTACTTC CASSLYGTGVYEQYF
. TRBJ1-2 TRBV4-3 16 . TGCGCCAGCAGCCAAGAATTGAGCAGTGCTATGGATGGCTACACCTTC CASSQELSSAMDGYTF
TRBD2 TRBJ2-3 TRBV30 13 . TGTGCCTGGAGTCATATGGGGGGGGATACGCAGTATTTT CAWSHMGGDTQYF
. TRBJ1-1 TRBV7-9 12 once TGTGCCAGCAGTGACCCGAACACTGAAGCTTTCTTT CASSDPNTEAFF
TRBD1 TRBJ1-1 TRBV19 17 . TGTGCCAGTAGTATATTGTGGTCGGGGGACAGGAACACTGAAGCTTTCTTT CASSILWSGDRNTEAFF
TRBD2 TRBJ2-7 TRBV28 13 . TGTGCCAGCAGACCCGGGACTAGCAGAGAGCAGTACTTC CASRPGTSREQYF
TRBD1 TRBJ2-1 TRBV5-3 16 . TGTGCCAGAAGCGGGGGTCGGGACAGGGTCCCCAATGAGCAGTTCTTC CARSGGRDRVPNEQFF
. TRBJ2-7 TRBV29-1 13 . TGCAGCGTACGCGGTGACAGAGCCTACGAGCAGTACTTC CSVRGDRAYEQYF
TRBD1 TRBJ1-1 TRBV6-5 16 . TGTGCCAGCAGTTACTCTTGGCAGGGGGCCGGCACTGAAGCTTTCTTT CASSYSWQGAGTEAFF
. TRBJ1-1 TRBV10-2 14 . TGCGCCACTAATACGGGGGTCCCGAACACTGAAGCTTTCTTT CATNTGVPNTEAFF
TRBD1 TRBJ1-1 TRBV4-1 18 . TGCGCCAGCAGCCAATCTCGACAGGGGGCCCCTTGGAACACTGAAGCTTTCTTT CASSQSRQGAPWNTEAFF
. TRBJ2-5 TRBV30 13 . TGTGCCTGTACGGCCTCTTCGGGAGAGACCCAGTACTTC CACTASSGETQYF
. TRBJ1-6 TRBV9 16 . TGTGCCAGCAGCGTAGGGGGTGGCGGCGTGGGGTCACCCCTCCACTTT CASSVGGGGVGSPLHF
. TRBJ2-4 TRBV2 15 few TGTGCCAGCGCCCTAGGTGGGGTAGCCAAAAACATTCAGTACTTC CASALGGVAKNIQYF
. TRBJ1-5 TRBV5-1 13 . TGCGCCAGCAGCTTGGAAGATAATCAGCCCCAGCATTTT CASSLEDNQPQHF
TRBD1 TRBJ1-2 TRBV28 14 . TGTGCCAGCAGTCTCGGGACAGAATACTTTGGCTACACCTTC CASSLGTEYFGYTF